These T cell receptor beta chains were read from a single sample in a study of CD8 T cells in ankylosing spondylitis. From the 5' RACE reads, TCRdb called clonotypes with MiXCR, one entry per CDR3 protein. The table shows roughly 700,000 distinct CDR3 sequences, with around 17% occurring only once. The sequenced sample consisted of blood, either unsorted or a sorted T cell fraction (not recorded which). These receptors all come from a male donor with ankylosing spondylitis. Each CDR3 is given with its conserved first and last residue. A D gene is named only where the DNA matches it firmly. Part of the rows lack a size; the others show once, few, many or a class for expanded clones.

j_call: TRBJ2-1
v_call: TRBV7-2
d_call: TRBD2
clone_size: few
cdr3_nt: TGTGCCAGCACAGGACTAGCCCTCCACAATGAGCAGTTCTTC
cdr3_aa: CASTGLALHNEQFF

j_call: TRBJ1-1
v_call: TRBV7-3
d_call: TRBD1
clone_size: many
cdr3_nt: TGTGCCAGCAGCTCGACAGGGCCGAACACTGAAGCTTTCTTT
cdr3_aa: CASSSTGPNTEAFF

j_call: TRBJ2-3
v_call: TRBV6-1
d_call: .
clone_size: many
cdr3_nt: TGTGCCAGCAGTAGCCGGGACTCCCCTTATGGAGATACGCAGTATTTT
cdr3_aa: CASSSRDSPYGDTQYF

j_call: TRBJ2-7
v_call: TRBV15
d_call: TRBD1
clone_size: many
cdr3_nt: TGTGCCACCAGCAGGTCCTTGTCATGGACAGGGGGTACCTCCTACGAGCAGTACTTC
cdr3_aa: CATSRSLSWTGGTSYEQYF

j_call: TRBJ1-1
v_call: TRBV5-1
d_call: TRBD1
clone_size: many
cdr3_nt: TGCGCCAGCAGCGGGGGACAGGGGAGCACTGAAGCTTTCTTT
cdr3_aa: CASSGGQGSTEAFF

j_call: TRBJ2-3
v_call: TRBV24-1
d_call: .
clone_size: few
cdr3_nt: TGTGCCACCAGTGATTCCTCCCGACGGGGAAGGACAGATACGCAGTATTTT
cdr3_aa: CATSDSSRRGRTDTQYF

j_call: TRBJ2-5
v_call: TRBV9
d_call: TRBD2
clone_size: few
cdr3_nt: TGTGCCAGCACCAAGAGCGGGATTGTCCAAGAGACCCAGTACTTC
cdr3_aa: CASTKSGIVQETQYF

j_call: TRBJ2-3
v_call: TRBV4-1
d_call: .
clone_size: .
cdr3_nt: TGCGCCACCAGGCCTCCTAGCACAGATACGCAGTATTTT
cdr3_aa: CATRPPSTDTQYF

j_call: TRBJ2-1
v_call: TRBV25-1
d_call: TRBD2
clone_size: few
cdr3_nt: TGTGCCAGCAGTGAAATTAGCGGGGGCTACAATGAGCAGTTCTTC
cdr3_aa: CASSEISGGYNEQFF

j_call: TRBJ2-1
v_call: TRBV20-1
d_call: .
clone_size: few
cdr3_nt: TGCAGTGCTAGCGTCCACGGGCTAGTGGAGAATGAGCAGTTCTTC
cdr3_aa: CSASVHGLVENEQFF

j_call: TRBJ2-5
v_call: TRBV20-1
d_call: .
clone_size: .
cdr3_nt: TGCAGTGCTAGTCTGGCGGGGCGGCCCGAGACCCAGTACTTC
cdr3_aa: CSASLAGRPETQYF

j_call: TRBJ2-7
v_call: TRBV11-2
d_call: TRBD2
clone_size: .
cdr3_nt: TGTGCCAGCAGCTTAGTACGAGGGAGGGGTTACGAGCAGTACTTC
cdr3_aa: CASSLVRGRGYEQYF

j_call: TRBJ2-3
v_call: TRBV5-1
d_call: .
clone_size: .
cdr3_nt: TGCGCCAGCAGCGCCGACAGCAGCACAGATACGCAGTATTTT
cdr3_aa: CASSADSSTDTQYF

j_call: TRBJ2-5
v_call: TRBV2
d_call: .
clone_size: .
cdr3_nt: TGTGCCAGCAGGGCGGGACCCAACAGCCAAGAGACCCAGTACTTC
cdr3_aa: CASRAGPNSQETQYF

j_call: TRBJ1-5
v_call: TRBV15
d_call: .
clone_size: .
cdr3_nt: TGTGCCACCAGCAGGGGAGGGAGTGGCAATCAGCCCCAGCATTTT
cdr3_aa: CATSRGGSGNQPQHF

j_call: TRBJ2-1
v_call: TRBV5-1
d_call: .
clone_size: few
cdr3_nt: TGCGCCAGCAGCCCCCACCTGGGGGGGCCCTACAATGAGCAGTTCTTC
cdr3_aa: CASSPHLGGPYNEQFF

j_call: TRBJ2-2
v_call: TRBV12-3/TRBV12-4
d_call: TRBD2
clone_size: .
cdr3_nt: TGTGCCAGCAGCCACCTGCGGGGGGGGAACACCGGGGAGCTGTTTTTT
cdr3_aa: CASSHLRGGNTGELFF

j_call: TRBJ2-7
v_call: TRBV4-2
d_call: TRBD2
clone_size: .
cdr3_nt: TGTGCCAGCAGCCGCAATAGCGGGACCCCCTACGAGCAGTACTTC
cdr3_aa: CASSRNSGTPYEQYF

j_call: TRBJ2-4
v_call: TRBV30
d_call: TRBD1
clone_size: .
cdr3_nt: TGTGCCTGGAGTGACAGGGGGTTAGCCAAAAACATTCAGTACTTC
cdr3_aa: CAWSDRGLAKNIQYF

j_call: TRBJ2-1
v_call: TRBV4-3
d_call: .
clone_size: .
cdr3_nt: TGCGCCAGCAGCCAAGATCGGGCGGGTGAGCAGTTCTTC
cdr3_aa: CASSQDRAGEQFF

j_call: TRBJ1-3
v_call: TRBV20-1
d_call: .
clone_size: .
cdr3_nt: TGCAGTGCTATCGGCAGCTCTGGAAACACCATATATTTT
cdr3_aa: CSAIGSSGNTIYF

j_call: TRBJ2-1
v_call: TRBV20-1
d_call: .
clone_size: .
cdr3_nt: TGCAGTGCTAGAAGCATCTACGGGATGAATGAGCAGTTCTTC
cdr3_aa: CSARSIYGMNEQFF

j_call: TRBJ1-4
v_call: TRBV2
d_call: .
clone_size: few
cdr3_nt: TGTGCCAGCAGTGGACCAACTAATGAAAAACTGTTTTTT
cdr3_aa: CASSGPTNEKLFF

j_call: TRBJ2-3
v_call: TRBV20-1
d_call: .
clone_size: few
cdr3_nt: TGCAGTGCTAGAGATAAAGGGATAGGAGATACGCAGTATTTT
cdr3_aa: CSARDKGIGDTQYF

j_call: TRBJ2-7
v_call: TRBV29-1
d_call: .
clone_size: .
cdr3_nt: TGCAGCGTTGAGACCCTTAATGGGGGTGGGGAGCAGTACTTC
cdr3_aa: CSVETLNGGGEQYF

j_call: TRBJ2-2
v_call: TRBV10-3
d_call: .
clone_size: .
cdr3_nt: TGTGCCATCAGTGAGATGAGACAGGCCGGAACCGGGGAGCTGTTTTTT
cdr3_aa: CAISEMRQAGTGELFF

j_call: TRBJ1-4
v_call: TRBV27
d_call: .
clone_size: few
cdr3_nt: TGTGCCAGCCGTGGAACCGGAAGTGGGGAAAAACTGTTTTTT
cdr3_aa: CASRGTGSGEKLFF

j_call: TRBJ2-7
v_call: TRBV6-2/TRBV6-3
d_call: TRBD1
clone_size: few
cdr3_nt: TGTGCCAGCAGTGACCGGGACAGGGGGCGCGGCGAGCAGTACTTC
cdr3_aa: CASSDRDRGRGEQYF

j_call: TRBJ1-1
v_call: TRBV20-1
d_call: .
clone_size: .
cdr3_nt: TGCAGTGCTAGAGCCCCCCGGGGCCCTGAAGCTTTCTTT
cdr3_aa: CSARAPRGPEAFF

j_call: TRBJ2-3
v_call: TRBV6-1
d_call: TRBD2
clone_size: .
cdr3_nt: TGTGCCAGCTCCAGAAGCGGGGGGCCGACAGATACGCAGTATTTT
cdr3_aa: CASSRSGGPTDTQYF

j_call: TRBJ1-1
v_call: TRBV28
d_call: TRBD1
clone_size: few
cdr3_nt: TGTGCCAGCACTTCACAGGGGGCTGGAGGCACTGAAGCTTTCTTT
cdr3_aa: CASTSQGAGGTEAFF

j_call: TRBJ2-7
v_call: TRBV12-3/TRBV12-4
d_call: TRBD1
clone_size: .
cdr3_nt: TGTGCCAGCAGTCAAACAGGGGGCCCGTCTTACGAGCAGTACTTC
cdr3_aa: CASSQTGGPSYEQYF

j_call: TRBJ1-1
v_call: TRBV15
d_call: .
clone_size: .
cdr3_nt: TGTGCCACCAGCCGGGGGGGGCGGATGAACACTGAAGCTTTCTTT
cdr3_aa: CATSRGGRMNTEAFF

j_call: TRBJ2-2
v_call: TRBV5-6
d_call: TRBD2
clone_size: .
cdr3_nt: TGTGCCAGCAGCTTGGCCACTAGCGGGACCCGGTTCGGTGGCACCGGGGAGCTGTTTTTT
cdr3_aa: CASSLATSGTRFGGTGELFF

j_call: TRBJ1-6
v_call: TRBV2
d_call: .
clone_size: .
cdr3_nt: TGTGCCAGCAGTCTCACGACAGTCTGGGCTTCGAGCTCCTATAATTCACCCCTCCACTTT
cdr3_aa: CASSLTTVWASSSYNSPLHF

j_call: TRBJ1-1
v_call: TRBV7-9
d_call: .
clone_size: .
cdr3_nt: TGTGCCAGCAGGACCGCTGTCGAAGCTTTCTTT
cdr3_aa: CASRTAVEAFF

j_call: TRBJ2-7
v_call: TRBV30
d_call: TRBD1
clone_size: .
cdr3_nt: TGTGCCTGGAGGACCCCCGGGACAGGGGGCATGTACGAGCAGTACTTC
cdr3_aa: CAWRTPGTGGMYEQYF

j_call: TRBJ1-6
v_call: TRBV20-1
d_call: .
clone_size: .
cdr3_nt: TGCAGTGCCCCCGGCAGGGTTTCACCCCTCCACTTT
cdr3_aa: CSAPGRVSPLHF

j_call: TRBJ2-1
v_call: TRBV6-2/TRBV6-3
d_call: TRBD2
clone_size: .
cdr3_nt: TGTGCCAGGAGACGATTTGGCAAAATAGCGAGCGCGGGGGACAATGAGCAGTTCTTC
cdr3_aa: CARRRFGKIASAGDNEQFF

j_call: TRBJ2-3
v_call: TRBV9
d_call: TRBD2
clone_size: few
cdr3_nt: TGTGCCAGCAGCGCATCGTCCGGGACTAGCGACACAGATACGCAGTATTTT
cdr3_aa: CASSASSGTSDTDTQYF

j_call: TRBJ1-3
v_call: TRBV20-1
d_call: TRBD1
clone_size: .
cdr3_nt: TGCAGTGCTGGAGCCCCCGGCGTGACAGGGGGAAACACCATATATTTT
cdr3_aa: CSAGAPGVTGGNTIYF

j_call: TRBJ2-7
v_call: TRBV20-1
d_call: TRBD1
clone_size: .
cdr3_nt: TGCAGTGCGAGTCGCACCGGGACAGTGGATTCCGAGCAGTACTTC
cdr3_aa: CSASRTGTVDSEQYF

j_call: TRBJ1-3
v_call: TRBV12-3/TRBV12-4
d_call: TRBD1
clone_size: few
cdr3_nt: TGTGCCAGCAGCCTACAGGGGTCGCTTGGAAACACCATATATTTT
cdr3_aa: CASSLQGSLGNTIYF

j_call: TRBJ2-1
v_call: TRBV12-3/TRBV12-4
d_call: TRBD1
clone_size: .
cdr3_nt: TGTGCCAGCAAAGACTCGACAGGGTACAATGAGCAGTTCTTC
cdr3_aa: CASKDSTGYNEQFF

j_call: TRBJ2-2
v_call: TRBV20-1
d_call: TRBD2
clone_size: .
cdr3_nt: TGCAGTGCTAGGTCTAGCGGAACGAACACCGGGGAGCTGTTTTTT
cdr3_aa: CSARSSGTNTGELFF

j_call: TRBJ2-1
v_call: TRBV5-1
d_call: .
clone_size: many
cdr3_nt: TGCGCCAGCAGCTGGGGGGTACAGGGAGGCGTTGATGAGCAGTTCTTC
cdr3_aa: CASSWGVQGGVDEQFF

j_call: TRBJ2-5
v_call: TRBV7-2
d_call: .
clone_size: few
cdr3_nt: TGTGCCAGCAGCCTTTCCTCCCTACGGGAGACCCAGTACTTC
cdr3_aa: CASSLSSLRETQYF